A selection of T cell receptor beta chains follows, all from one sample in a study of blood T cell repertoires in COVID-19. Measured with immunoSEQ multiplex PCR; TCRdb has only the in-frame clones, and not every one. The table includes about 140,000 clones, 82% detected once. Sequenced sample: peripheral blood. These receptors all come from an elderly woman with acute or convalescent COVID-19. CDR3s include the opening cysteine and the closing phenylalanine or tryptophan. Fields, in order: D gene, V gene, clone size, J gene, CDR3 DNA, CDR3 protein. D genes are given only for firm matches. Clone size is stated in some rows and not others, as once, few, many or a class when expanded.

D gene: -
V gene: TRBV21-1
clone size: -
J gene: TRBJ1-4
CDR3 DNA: TGTGCCAGCAGCGCCAGATGGACAGGAACTAATGAAAAACTGTTTTTT
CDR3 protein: CASSARWTGTNEKLFF

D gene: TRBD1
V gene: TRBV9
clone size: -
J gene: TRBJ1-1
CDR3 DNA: TGTGCCAGCAGCGTCAGGCAGGGGGGTTTGGGTCCCGAAGCTTTCTTT
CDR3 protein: CASSVRQGGLGPEAFF

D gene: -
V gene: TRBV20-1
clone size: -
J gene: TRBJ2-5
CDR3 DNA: TGCAGTGCTAGTGGTACAGGGTATTCGGAGACCCAGTACTTC
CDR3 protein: CSASGTGYSETQYF

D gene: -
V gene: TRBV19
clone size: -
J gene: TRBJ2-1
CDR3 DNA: TGTGCCAGTAGCATTAGCCCGTCCTCCTACAATGAGCAGTTCTTC
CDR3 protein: CASSISPSSYNEQFF

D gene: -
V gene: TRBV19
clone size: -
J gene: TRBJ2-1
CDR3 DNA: TGTGCCAGTAGTATGTTTTTCAGGGTCTACAATGAGCAGTTCTTC
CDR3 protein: CASSMFFRVYNEQFF

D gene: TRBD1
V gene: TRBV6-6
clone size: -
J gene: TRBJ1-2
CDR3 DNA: TGTGCCAGCAGGGGACAGGGTTATGGCTACACCTTC
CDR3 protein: CASRGQGYGYTF

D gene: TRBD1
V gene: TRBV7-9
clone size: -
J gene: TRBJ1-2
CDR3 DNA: TGTGCCAGCAGCTCTAGACAGGGGGCGCGGTACACCTTC
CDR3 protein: CASSSRQGARYTF

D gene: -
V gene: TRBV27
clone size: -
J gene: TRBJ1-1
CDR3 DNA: TGTGCCAGCAGTTTCGCCGGGAACACTGAAGCTTTCTTT
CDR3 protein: CASSFAGNTEAFF

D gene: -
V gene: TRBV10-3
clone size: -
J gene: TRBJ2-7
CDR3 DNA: TGTGCCATCAGTGAGGGACAGAGACAGTACTTC
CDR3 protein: CAISEGQRQYF

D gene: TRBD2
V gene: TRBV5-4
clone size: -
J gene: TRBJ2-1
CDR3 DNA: TGTGCCAGCAGCTTTGGTACTAGCGGGATCAATGAGCAGTTCTTC
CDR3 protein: CASSFGTSGINEQFF

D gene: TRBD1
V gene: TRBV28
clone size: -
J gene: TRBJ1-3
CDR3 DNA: TGTGCCAGCATCCGGACAGGGTCTGGAAACACCATATATTTT
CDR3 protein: CASIRTGSGNTIYF

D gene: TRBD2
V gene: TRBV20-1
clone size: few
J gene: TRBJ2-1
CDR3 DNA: TGCAGTGCTAGTTATGGCGGGGGGGATTTTAATGAGCAGTTCTTC
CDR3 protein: CSASYGGGDFNEQFF

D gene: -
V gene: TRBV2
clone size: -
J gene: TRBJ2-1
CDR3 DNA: TGTGCCAGCAATGGTGACGGGAATGAGCAGTTCTTC
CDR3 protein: CASNGDGNEQFF

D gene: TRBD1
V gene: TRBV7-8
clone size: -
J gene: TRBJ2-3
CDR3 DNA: TGTGCCAGCAGCCTACAGGGGGCTCGGTTGGATACGCAGTATTTT
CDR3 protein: CASSLQGARLDTQYF

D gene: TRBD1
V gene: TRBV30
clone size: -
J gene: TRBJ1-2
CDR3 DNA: TGTGCCTGGAGTGTAGTGGACAGGGTGGGCTATGGCTACACCTTC
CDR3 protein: CAWSVVDRVGYGYTF

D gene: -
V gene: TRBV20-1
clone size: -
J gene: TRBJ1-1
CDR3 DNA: TGCAGTGCTAGTTACAGACTGAACACTGAAGCTTTCTTT
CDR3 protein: CSASYRLNTEAFF

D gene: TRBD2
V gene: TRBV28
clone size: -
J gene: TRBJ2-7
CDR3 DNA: TGTGCCAGCAGTCCGAGCGGGGGATCCTACGAGCAGTACTTC
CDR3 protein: CASSPSGGSYEQYF

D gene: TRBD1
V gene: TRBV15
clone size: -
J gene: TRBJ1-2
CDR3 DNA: TGTGCCACCACCATAGACAGGGAGGGCTATGGCTACACCTTC
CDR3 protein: CATTIDREGYGYTF

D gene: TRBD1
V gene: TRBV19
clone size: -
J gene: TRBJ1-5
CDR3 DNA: TGTGCCACTTCCAGGGGGCGAAGGCAGCCCCAGCATTTT
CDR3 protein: CATSRGRRQPQHF

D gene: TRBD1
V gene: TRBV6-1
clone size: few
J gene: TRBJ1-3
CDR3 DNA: TGTGCCAGCAGTGAAATGGCCCAGGGGGGATTTGGAAACACCATATATTTT
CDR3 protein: CASSEMAQGGFGNTIYF

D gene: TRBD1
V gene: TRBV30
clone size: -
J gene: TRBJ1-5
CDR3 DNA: TGTGCCTGGTTCGACAGGGGTAGCAATCAGCCCCAGCATTTT
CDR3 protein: CAWFDRGSNQPQHF

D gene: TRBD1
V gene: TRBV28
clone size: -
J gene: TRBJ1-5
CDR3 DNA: TGTGCCAGCACGACAGGGGCCAATCAGCCCCAGCATTTT
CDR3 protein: CASTTGANQPQHF

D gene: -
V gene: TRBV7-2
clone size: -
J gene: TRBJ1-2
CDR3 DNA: TGTGCCAGCAGCTTAGGAGGGGGGGGAAATGGCTACACCTTC
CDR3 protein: CASSLGGGGNGYTF

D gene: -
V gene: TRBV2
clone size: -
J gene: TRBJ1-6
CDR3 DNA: TGTGCCAGCAGCGGGGACTGGATGCTACTTAGCTCCTATAATTCACCCCTCCACTTT
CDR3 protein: CASSGDWMLLSSYNSPLHF

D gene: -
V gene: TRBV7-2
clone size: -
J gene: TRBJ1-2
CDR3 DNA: TGTGCCAGCAGCCCAGGCCAGGGCAACTATGGCTACACCTTC
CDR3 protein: CASSPGQGNYGYTF

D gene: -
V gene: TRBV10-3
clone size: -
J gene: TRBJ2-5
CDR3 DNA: TGTGCCACCGCGGGCGAGCGGCAAGAGACCCAGTACTTC
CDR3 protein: CATAGERQETQYF

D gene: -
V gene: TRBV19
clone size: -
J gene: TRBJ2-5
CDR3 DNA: TGTGCCAGTAGGACAACGGGGGAGACCCAGTACTTC
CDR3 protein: CASRTTGETQYF

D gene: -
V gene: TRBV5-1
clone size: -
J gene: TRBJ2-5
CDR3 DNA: TGCGCCAGCAGCTTCGGGGAGACCCAGTACTTC
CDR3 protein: CASSFGETQYF

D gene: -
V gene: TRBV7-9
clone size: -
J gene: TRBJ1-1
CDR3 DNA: TGTGCCAGCAGCTTTACCGGGGGTCGGGGACCCACTGAAGCTTTCTTT
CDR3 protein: CASSFTGGRGPTEAFF

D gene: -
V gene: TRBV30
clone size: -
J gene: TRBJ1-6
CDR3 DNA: TGTGCCTGGAGTGTGGAGTTCGGCGCGTCCTATAATTCACCCCTCCACTTT
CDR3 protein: CAWSVEFGASYNSPLHF

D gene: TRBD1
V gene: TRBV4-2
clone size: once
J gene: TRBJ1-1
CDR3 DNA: TGTGCCAGCAGCCGGGGGACAGGGGGAATGAACACTGAAGCTTTCTTT
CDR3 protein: CASSRGTGGMNTEAFF

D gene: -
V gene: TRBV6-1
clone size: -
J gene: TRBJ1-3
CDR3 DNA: TGTGCCAGCAGTGAAGACAGGCGCGTCTCTGGAAACACCATATATTTT
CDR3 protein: CASSEDRRVSGNTIYF

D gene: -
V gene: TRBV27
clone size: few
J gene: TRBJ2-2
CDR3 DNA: TGTGCCAGCAGTAGCTTCCCATTAACTAGCACCGGGGAGCTGTTTTTT
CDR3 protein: CASSSFPLTSTGELFF

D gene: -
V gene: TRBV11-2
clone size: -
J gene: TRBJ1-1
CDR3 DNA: TGTGCCAGCAGCCATCGGGACACAGGGAACACTGAAGCTTTCTTT
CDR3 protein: CASSHRDTGNTEAFF

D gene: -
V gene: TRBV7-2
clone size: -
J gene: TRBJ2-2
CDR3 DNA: TGTGCCAGCAGCTCGGTAGGAGGGACGAACACCGGGGAGCTGTTTTTT
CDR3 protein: CASSSVGGTNTGELFF

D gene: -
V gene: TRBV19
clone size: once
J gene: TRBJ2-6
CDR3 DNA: TGTGCCAGTAGCCCTACCGGGGCCAACGTCCTGACTTTC
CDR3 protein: CASSPTGANVLTF

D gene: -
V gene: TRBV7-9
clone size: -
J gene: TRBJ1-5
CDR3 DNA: TGTGCCAGCAGCTTATCTCGGCAGCCCCAGCATTTT
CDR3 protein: CASSLSRQPQHF

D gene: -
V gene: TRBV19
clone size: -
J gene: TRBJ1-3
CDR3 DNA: TGTGCCAGTAGTAGGCAGGGCATCTCTGGAAACACCATATATTTT
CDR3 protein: CASSRQGISGNTIYF

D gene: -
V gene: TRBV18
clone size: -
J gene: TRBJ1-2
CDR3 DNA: TGTGCCAGCTCACAAATGTCTGACTATGGCTACACCTTC
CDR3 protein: CASSQMSDYGYTF

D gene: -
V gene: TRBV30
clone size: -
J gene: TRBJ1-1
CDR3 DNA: TGTGCCTGGATCGGAGCGGGGGGACGTGGGAACACTGAAGCTTTCTTT
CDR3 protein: CAWIGAGGRGNTEAFF

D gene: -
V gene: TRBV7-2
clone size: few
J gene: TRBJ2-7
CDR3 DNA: TGTGCCAGCAGCCCCGTGCATGCGGCTTACGAGCAGTACTTC
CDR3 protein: CASSPVHAAYEQYF

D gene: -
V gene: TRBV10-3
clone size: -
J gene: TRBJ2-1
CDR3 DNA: TGTGCCATCAGTGAGTGGCGGGGTGAGCAGTTCTTC
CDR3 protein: CAISEWRGEQFF

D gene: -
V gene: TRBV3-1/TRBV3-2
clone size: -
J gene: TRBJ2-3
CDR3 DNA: TGTGCCAGCAGCCTTGGGGAGGATACGCAGTATTTT
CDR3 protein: CASSLGEDTQYF

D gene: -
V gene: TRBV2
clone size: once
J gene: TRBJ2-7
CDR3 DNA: TGTGCCAGCAGAACCGGGAGCCACTCCTACGAGCAGTACTTC
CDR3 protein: CASRTGSHSYEQYF

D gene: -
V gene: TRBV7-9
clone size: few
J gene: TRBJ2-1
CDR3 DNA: TGTGCCAGCAGCTTTTTTAATAGCGCTTACAATGAGCAGTTCTTC
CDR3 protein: CASSFFNSAYNEQFF

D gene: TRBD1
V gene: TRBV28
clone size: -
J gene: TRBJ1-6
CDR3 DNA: TGTGCCAGCAGTTTCGGGGACAGACCAAATTCACCCCTCCACTTT
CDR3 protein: CASSFGDRPNSPLHF

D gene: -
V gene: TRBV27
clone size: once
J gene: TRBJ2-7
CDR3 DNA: TGTGCCAGCAGTTTACACAGGGACTCCTACGAGCAGTACTTC
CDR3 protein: CASSLHRDSYEQYF

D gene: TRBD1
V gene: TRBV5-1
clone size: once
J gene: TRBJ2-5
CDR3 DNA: TGCGCCAGCAGCTCCCGGACAGGGGGAGAGACCCAGTACTTC
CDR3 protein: CASSSRTGGETQYF

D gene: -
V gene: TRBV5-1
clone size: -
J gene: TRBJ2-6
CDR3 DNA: TGCGCCAGCAGCTTGGCCCGGCCGTACCCGGGAGGGGCCAACGTCCTGACTTTC
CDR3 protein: CASSLARPYPGGANVLTF

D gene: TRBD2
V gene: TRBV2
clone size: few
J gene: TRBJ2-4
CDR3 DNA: TGTGCCAGCAGACGGGGACTAGCGGGGGGGCCGAGTCATTTGGCCAAAAACATTCAGTACTTC
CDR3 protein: CASRRGLAGGPSHLAKNIQYF